This is a list of T cell receptor beta chains from one sample in a study of technical replicates of blood from a handful of donors. TCRdb keeps only in-frame clones here, not all; method: immunoSEQ multiplex PCR. Seen here are approximately 69,000 clones, roughly 96% observed once, and the top ten hold approximately 0.2%. The sample taken for sequencing was T cells isolated from PBMCs. Receptor source: a human donor in good health. Both conserved end residues are part of each CDR3. A D gene is named only where the DNA matches it firmly. Clone size appears in some rows only: once, few, many, or a class for an expanded clone.

v_gene,abundance,d_gene,j_gene,CDR3aa,CDR3nt
TRBV7-9,NA,TRBD2,TRBJ2-1,CASSLVLAGVADEQFF,TGTGCCAGCAGCTTAGTTTTAGCGGGAGTCGCCGATGAGCAGTTCTTC
TRBV2,NA,TRBD2,TRBJ2-3,CASRPGLADTSTDTQYF,TGTGCCAGCAGGCCGGGACTAGCGGATACTAGCACAGATACGCAGTATTTT
TRBV7-2,NA,NA,TRBJ1-4,CASRRGTNEKLFF,TGTGCCTCCCGGAGGGGAACTAATGAAAAACTGTTTTTT
TRBV27,NA,TRBD1,TRBJ1-4,CASSTRDRFEKLFF,TGTGCCAGCTCGACCCGGGACAGATTTGAAAAACTGTTTTTT
TRBV13,once,NA,TRBJ2-7,CASSLDWDKTYEQYF,TGTGCCAGCAGCTTAGATTGGGACAAGACCTACGAGCAGTACTTC
TRBV30,NA,TRBD2,TRBJ2-7,CAWRYSGGSYEQYF,TGTGCCTGGAGGTATAGCGGGGGATCCTACGAGCAGTACTTC
TRBV4-1,NA,NA,TRBJ1-1,CASSLGTGQAEAFF,TGCGCCAGCAGCCTCGGTACAGGGCAAGCTGAAGCTTTCTTT
TRBV30,NA,NA,TRBJ1-3,CAWSVRWSSGNTIYF,TGTGCCTGGAGTGTCCGGTGGAGCTCTGGAAACACCATATATTTT
TRBV28,once,TRBD1,TRBJ1-5,CASSRTGGSVQPQHF,TGTGCCAGCAGTAGAACAGGGGGCTCGGTCCAGCCCCAGCATTTT
TRBV29-1,once,NA,TRBJ2-7,CSVGAWGHEQYF,TGCAGCGTGGGGGCCTGGGGGCACGAGCAGTACTTC
TRBV4-2,once,TRBD1,TRBJ1-2,CASSQADRDYGYTF,TGTGCCAGCAGCCAGGCAGACAGGGACTATGGCTACACCTTC
TRBV25-1,NA,NA,TRBJ2-3,CASSGRQFTDTQYF,TGTGCCAGCAGTGGGAGACAGTTCACAGATACGCAGTATTTT
TRBV10-3,NA,TRBD1,TRBJ2-7,CAISEGGTGTGYEQYF,TGTGCCATCAGTGAGGGGGGGACTGGGACAGGGTACGAGCAGTACTTC
TRBV5-4,NA,NA,TRBJ2-3,CASSPGLNIYVDTQYF,TGTGCCAGCAGCCCAGGACTCAACATCTACGTAGATACGCAGTATTTT
TRBV10-1,NA,NA,TRBJ1-5,CASSEDRNQPQHF,TGCGCCAGCAGTGAGGACAGGAATCAGCCCCAGCATTTT
TRBV7-9,NA,NA,TRBJ2-7,CASSLTPGQAYEQYF,TGTGCCAGCAGCTTAACACCGGGACAAGCCTACGAGCAGTACTTC
TRBV2,NA,TRBD2,TRBJ2-2,CASSGLAGVREFGELFF,TGTGCCAGCAGTGGACTAGCGGGTGTCAGGGAGTTCGGGGAGCTGTTTTTT
TRBV30,NA,TRBD1,TRBJ2-7,CAWCDVMGQGPYF,TGTGCCTGGTGCGATGTAATGGGACAGGGGCCCTACTTC
TRBV30,NA,TRBD1,TRBJ1-3,CAWSVPGQGYTIYF,TGTGCCTGGAGTGTACCGGGACAGGGATACACCATATATTTT
TRBV21-1,NA,NA,TRBJ2-7,CASTTYEQYF,TGTGCCAGCACCACCTACGAGCAGTACTTC
TRBV5-1,NA,TRBD1,TRBJ1-2,CASSPGQGASLGYGYTF,TGCGCCAGCAGCCCCGGACAGGGGGCCTCACTGGGCTATGGCTACACCTTC
TRBV9,NA,TRBD1,TRBJ1-2,CASSETGVPNYGYTF,TGTGCCAGCAGCGAGACAGGGGTACCTAACTATGGCTACACCTTC
TRBV2,NA,TRBD2,TRBJ2-5,CASSVSGGRETQYF,TGTGCCAGCAGTGTATCGGGGGGGCGGGAGACCCAGTACTTC
TRBV29-1,NA,TRBD2,TRBJ2-7,CSVVVGLAGGPSAYEQYF,TGCAGCGTTGTAGTAGGGCTAGCGGGAGGGCCCTCGGCATACGAGCAGTACTTC
TRBV5-1,NA,NA,TRBJ2-7,CASSLGQRNYEQYF,TGCGCCAGCAGCTTGGGACAGCGTAACTACGAGCAGTACTTC
TRBV7-9,NA,NA,TRBJ2-5,CASSLYRDNQETQYF,TGTGCCAGCAGCTTATACCGGGACAACCAAGAGACCCAGTACTTC
TRBV5-1,NA,NA,TRBJ2-1,CASSLRYNEQFF,TGCGCCAGCAGCTTACGGTACAATGAGCAGTTCTTC
TRBV7-3,once,TRBD2,TRBJ2-7,CASSYQRGGLQSSSYEQYF,TGTGCCAGCAGCTACCAGCGGGGGGGACTGCAATCAAGCTCCTACGAGCAGTACTTC
TRBV11-3,NA,TRBD1,TRBJ2-2,CASSLDRVITGELFF,TGTGCCAGCAGCTTGGACAGGGTGATCACCGGGGAGCTGTTTTTT
TRBV30,NA,NA,TRBJ1-1,CAWSRGFEAFF,TGTGCCTGGAGCAGGGGATTTGAAGCTTTCTTT
TRBV4-1,NA,NA,TRBJ1-5,CASSQGSIVLGLNQPQHF,TGCGCCAGCAGCCAAGGATCGATTGTGCTAGGCCTCAATCAGCCCCAGCATTTT
TRBV19,NA,NA,TRBJ1-1,CASSIDPLTAMNTEAFF,TGTGCCAGTAGTATAGATCCCCTGACAGCTATGAACACTGAAGCTTTCTTT
TRBV6-5,NA,TRBD1,TRBJ1-5,CASGTGNQPQHF,TGTGCCAGCGGGACAGGGAACCAGCCCCAGCATTTT
TRBV7-9,NA,TRBD2,TRBJ2-5,CASVFILAGGRETQYF,TGTGCCAGCGTATTTATTCTAGCGGGGGGGCGAGAGACCCAGTACTTC
TRBV2,NA,NA,TRBJ1-2,CASSELVTGVGDYGYTF,TGTGCCAGCAGTGAGCTGGTTACGGGGGTAGGGGACTATGGCTACACCTTC
TRBV11-2,NA,NA,TRBJ2-3,CASSLAGRGTDTQYF,TGTGCCAGCAGCTTAGCCGGGAGAGGAACAGATACGCAGTATTTT
TRBV4-2,NA,TRBD2,TRBJ2-1,CASSQESGRRNNEQFF,TGTGCCAGCAGCCAAGAGAGCGGGAGACGGAACAATGAGCAGTTCTTC
TRBV18,NA,NA,TRBJ1-2,CASSPAVFEGYTF,TGTGCCAGCTCACCAGCCGTTTTTGAGGGCTACACCTTC
TRBV19,NA,NA,TRBJ1-4,CASSIAAEPNEKLFF,TGTGCCAGTAGTATAGCGGCGGAACCTAATGAAAAACTGTTTTTT
TRBV6-5,NA,NA,TRBJ1-1,CASSLNRETEAFF,TGTGCCAGCAGCTTAAACAGGGAAACTGAAGCTTTCTTT
TRBV25-1,NA,NA,TRBJ1-2,CASMQAQGGYTF,TGTGCCAGCATGCAGGCCCAGGGAGGCTACACCTTC
TRBV6-1,NA,NA,TRBJ1-2,CASSEIFGVGRYGYTF,TGTGCCAGCAGTGAAATCTTCGGGGTAGGGCGGTACGGCTACACCTTC
TRBV4-2,NA,TRBD2,TRBJ2-5,CASSQGRTSPQYF,TGTGCCAGCAGCCAAGGACGGACTAGTCCACAGTACTTC
TRBV6-5,NA,NA,TRBJ2-7,CASNPVSYEQYF,TGTGCCAGCAACCCAGTTTCCTACGAGCAGTACTTC
TRBV7-9,NA,TRBD2,TRBJ2-7,CASSLALRGLAGGKNEQYF,TGTGCCAGCAGCTTAGCGCTGAGGGGGCTAGCGGGAGGAAAGAACGAGCAGTACTTC
TRBV9,NA,TRBD2,TRBJ2-1,CASSVGGLAGSYSYNEQFF,TGTGCCAGCAGCGTAGGGGGGCTAGCGGGAAGTTACTCCTACAATGAGCAGTTCTTC